This TCR beta chain appears in the sequencing data of a study of T cells in Graves' hyperthyroidism and ophthalmopathy. For the study at large: Upon initial diagnosis and before any treatment, peripheral blood was collected.

There were TCR beta CDR3 regions amplified from RNA transcripts. First-round RT-PCR targeting the TCR CDR3 was performed with the HTBI primer set. One entry per CDR3 protein results from TCRdb running MiXCR on the multiplex PCR reads. The table has 200,000 to 250,000 distinct CDR3 sequences, 15% to 20% seen once; the top ten hold 50%. This clonotype came up many times. The definition of stable Graves' hyperthyroidism was no ophthalmopathy progression within 18 months. Uncontrolled infection, other autoimmune disease, pregnancy or lactation excluded patients. The sequence came from a middle-aged man with Graves' hyperthyroidism. The sequenced sample was blood.

In DNA form, the CDR3 reads TGTGCCAGCTCACCGCTACCGTCGACAGGACTAGGAAACACCATATATTTT. Its translation is CASSPLPSTGLGNTIYF. The rearrangement uses TRBV18 and TRBJ1-3, with D perhaps matching TRBD1 (6 bases). CDR3 length equals 17 residues. Germline V gene lookup returns CDR1 KGHSH and CDR2 LQKENI. V was clipped by 3 bases and J by 4 bases, with 19 bases between them. Using reference TRBV18 and TRBJ1-3 for the parts outside the CDR3, the full variable domain is NAGVMQNPRHLVRRRGQEARLRCSPMKGHSHVYWYRQLPEEGLKFMVYLQKENIIDESGMPKERFSAEFPKEGPSILRIQQVVRGDSAAYFCASSPLPSTGLGNTIYFGEGSWLTVV.